This T cell receptor beta chain is drawn from a study of technical replicates of blood from several donors. Germline loops: CDR1 KGHSH, CDR2 LQKENI. CDR3 length: 17 amino acids. Trimming left V 2 bases short and J 3 bases short, with 20 bases between. The protocol was immunoSEQ multiplex PCR, while the TCRdb copy is restricted to in-frame clones and leaves out a portion. The table records 13,000 to 15,000 clones, over 80% of them present only once. Sequenced sample: PBMCs. The gene calls are TRBV18 and TRBJ2-7, with a possible D match to TRBD1 (6 bases). The TCR was taken from a human donor in good health. CDR3 nucleotide sequence: TGTGCCAGCTCACCAACACGGCAACTAGGGGGATACTACGAGCAGTACTTC. Translating gives CASSPTRQLGGYYEQYF.